The entry below gives a single T cell receptor beta chain sequence along with its context. This clone has more than one count but fewer than ten. The target of this receptor is not known. The sample holds no much larger clone one base away, and base qualities are not on file. The immunoSEQ Assay, a bias-controlled multiplex PCR, was used to amplify TCRbeta CDR3 regions from genomic DNA. The authors processed their data as follows. The number of nucleated cells in each sample was estimated by amplification of reference gene primers within the assay. To quantify the absolute abundance of each unique TCRbeta CDR3 rearrangement, sequence reads were collapsed and filtered. For each sample, productive Simpson clonality was calculated as the square root of Simpson's diversity index across productive rearrangements. Drawn from immuneACCESS, this table holds only the in-frame rearrangements with V and J called that TCRdb kept. Clones are partly lost; checked studies trace under half to an unresolved V gene and leave the rest unexplained. V and J calls plus clone size are reproduced from that table; the DNA served to infer D and trimming. For this sample the table gives about 330,000 clones, of which around 87% were detected only once. About 5.7% of the sample is in the top ten clones.

This sample stems from a study of blood T cell repertoires in COVID-19 (dated by TCRdb to 2018 to 2021). Notes on the research overall: Collaborator samples came from the United States, Italy and Spain and covered acute and convalescent phases of COVID-19. The sample metadata nearly always contained a de-identified subject ID, COVID-19 status, age in years and sex. Where available, HLA class I and class II types were obtained from metadata supplied by the sample provider rather than from assay-based typing. The repertoires were made available in a free public database intended to serve as a resource for research on the immune response to SARS-CoV-2. Subjects who had been exposed to COVID-19, were actively infected with it, or had recovered from it provided the deeply sampled blood TCRbeta repertoires that made up the dataset. Samples were obtained from the ongoing ImmuneRACE study (first 160 participants) and from about 1,300 subjects provided by 6 global collaborators. The prospective study material was composed of cDNA or gDNA derived from T cells, B-cell-depleted T cells, or PBMCs.

In the prospective study, participants were about 18 to 90 years old, resided in about two dozen geographic areas of the United States, and were enrolled through a virtual design. Cohort assignment in the prospective study relied on participant-reported clinical history from a screening survey and a study questionnaire. Recovered participants in ImmuneRACE Cohort 3 were defined as having two consecutive negative NP/OP PCR tests, clearance from a healthcare professional, or resolution of symptoms. In the prospective study, whole blood, serum and a nasopharyngeal or oropharyngeal swab were collected from each participant by mobile phlebotomists. Additional blood draws and questionnaires over an approximately two-month period could optionally be provided by prospective study participants. Prospective study blood samples were shipped either frozen or at room temperature before DNA extraction. Inclusive of the bounding cysteine and phenylalanine, the CDR3 is 14 residues long. Only the CDR3 portion is preserved as DNA: 42 bases, with reading frame beginning at the first base. CDR1 and CDR2, per the germline V gene, are SQVTM and ANQGSEA. A distance of 14 bases separates the germline ends of V and J, which lose 3 bases and 6 bases respectively.

Results and caveats for the whole study, not just this receptor: The amount of clinical and demographic metadata varied by source and participant and was provided uncurated.

The sequence derives from a woman in her twenties or thirties who had recovered from COVID-19. The rearranged chain carries TRBV29-1 and TRBJ1-4; confidence is insufficient to name the D gene. The specimen was PBMCs or T cells enriched from blood (not recorded which). The sequence in DNA is TGCAGCGTTGACGTCGCGGGCGGGGATGAAAAACTGTTTTTT. The resulting protein is CSVDVAGGDEKLFF.